These 28 T cell receptor beta chains were sequenced from one sample in a study of shared clonotypes between healthy human individuals. Data came from immunoSEQ multiplex PCR; TCRdb stores just in-frame clones and leaves some out. The repertoire has 900,000 to 1,200,000 clones, about 80% of them found once; the top ten carry roughly 0.61%. Sequencing was performed on memory CD4+ T cells from PBMCs. This sample's subset: CD45RA-negative fraction. All receptors derive from a man aged 18 to 29 in good health. Some clones in this sample may be carry-over from other donors' samples.

This clone occurred once. The CDR3 bases are TGTGCCAGCAGCTTATTTGGGACTAGCGGGACCGTTGAGCAGTTCTTC. Amino acid sequence: CASSLFGTSGTVEQFF. The chain recombines TRBV7-2 with TRBJ2-1, with 13 nucleotides matching TRBD2. This CDR3 has 16 amino acids. Losses at the gene ends were 2 bases for V and 9 bases for J; bases not matched to a gene: 7. Germline CDR1 is SGHTA and CDR2 is FQGNSA.

V and J are TRBV10-2 and TRBJ2-5; D is unresolved. The germline CDR1 and CDR2 sequences are WSHSY and SAAADI. The V gene lost 3 bases and the J gene lost 7 bases, with 15 bases spanning the gap. There are 14 residues in the CDR3. CDR3 coding DNA: TGCGCCAGCAGTGACAACCGGCGAGATGGGACCCAGTACTTC. This gives the protein CASSDNRRDGTQYF.

CDR3: CASSLMGELSYEQYF. The CDR3, as DNA: TGTGCCAGCAGCTTAATGGGGGAACTCTCCTACGAGCAGTACTTC. The chain joins TRBV7-2 to TRBJ2-7; the D gene could be TRBD1 or TRBD2 (5 bases each). There are 15 residues in the CDR3. V shed 2 bases and J shed 0 bases, with 11 bases lying between them. Germline V gene data show CDR1 as SGHTA and CDR2 as FQGNSA. Together with reference TRBV7-2 and TRBJ2-7, the CDR3 gives the full variable domain: GAGVSQSPSNKVTEKGKDVELRCDPISGHTALYWYRQSLGQGLEFLIYFQGNSAPDKSGLPSDRFSAERTGGSVSTLTIQRTQQEDSAVYLCASSLMGELSYEQYFGPGTRLTVT.

This clone has only a few counts. The chain carries TRBV6-6 and TRBJ1-2, with D unclear. Germline loops: CDR1 MNHNY, CDR2 SVGAGI (reference sequence). CDR3 length: 12 amino acids. Trimming cost V 2 bases and J 8 bases, with 9 bases left between them. CDR3 nucleotide sequence: TGTGCCAGCAGTTACCCGGACCGGGGCTACACCTTC. Translating it yields CASSYPDRGYTF.

The chain is built from TRBV6-1 and TRBJ1-2, with TRBD1 as a possible D gene (6 bases). CDR1 is MNHNS, CDR2 SASEGT, per germline. The CDR3 has 13 residues. The V end was cut by 4 bases, the J end by 2 bases, with 8 bases between. Here the CDR3 DNA reads TGTGCCAGCAGTGTGGACAGCAACTATGGCTACACCTTC. Translated: CASSVDSNYGYTF.

V usage is TRBV7-8 and J usage is TRBJ2-4; the match to TRBD2 covers 7 bases. The CDR3 has 19 amino acids. Trimming took 1 base from V and 0 from J; bases not matched to a gene: 12. Germline V gene data show CDR1 as SGHVS and CDR2 as FQNEAQ. The DNA for the CDR3 is TGTGCCAGCAGCTTAGAGTCATGGGGGGAGGGCCGAGCCAAAAACATTCAGTACTTC. Protein: CASSLESWGEGRAKNIQYF.

This clone was detected a few times. V usage is TRBV5-1 and J usage is TRBJ2-3, with 11 bases aligning to TRBD2. The CDR3 runs to 15 residues. The germline V gene has CDR1 SGHRS and CDR2 YFSETQ. After removal of 1 base from V and 3 bases from J, the junction contained 1 base not matched to a gene. CDR3 sequence reads: CASSLTSGRTDTQYF. The CDR3 DNA follows: TGCGCCAGCAGCTTGACTAGCGGGAGAACAGATACGCAGTATTTT.

The chain is built from TRBV28 and TRBJ1-2; D is unclear. The CDR3 is 13 residues long. Germline values: CDR1 MDHEN, CDR2 SYDVKM. The V and J ends lost 6 bases and 0 bases respectively, with 8 bases between them. The CDR3 nucleotides read TGTGCCAGCAGAGTTAGCGCTAACTATGGCTACACCTTC. It yields the protein CASRVSANYGYTF.

The chain combines TRBV4-1 with TRBJ2-7; maybe TRBD1 (5 bases). The CDR3 is 15 amino acids. Trimming left V 1 base short and J 3 bases short, with 13 bases between. The germline V gene encodes CDR1 MGHRA and CDR2 YSYEKL. The CDR3 DNA sequence: TGCGCCAGCAGCCAAGCCAGGGCTTGGGGCTACGAGCAGTACTTC. Protein sequence: CASSQARAWGYEQYF.

The J gene is TRBJ1-2, the V gene TRBV5-1; D is unresolved. Trimming took off 3 bases at V and 4 bases at J, with 19 bases between the two ends. This CDR3 region has 16 residues. The germline V gene has CDR1 SGHRS and CDR2 YFSETQ. In DNA, the CDR3 is TGCGCCAGCAGCTATATTGGGTCCGGGTTCGGCTATGGCTACACCTTC. This codes for CASSYIGSGFGYGYTF.

The chain recombines TRBV29-1 with TRBJ1-1; the D is unclear. CDR3 length: 13 residues. V lost 4 bases and J lost 1, with 10 bases in between. CDR1 is SQVTM, CDR2 ANQGSEA, per germline. This chain's CDR3 is CSVAGPSNTEAFF. CDR3 DNA sequence: TGCAGCGTTGCCGGGCCCTCGAACACTGAAGCTTTCTTT.

The chain uses TRBV29-1 and TRBJ2-1; D is unclear. V shed 4 bases and J shed 4 bases, with 8 bases lying between them. This CDR3 is built from 12 residues. Germline lookup yields CDR1 SQVTM and CDR2 ANQGSEA. CDR3: CSVAKIYNEQFF. The CDR3 nucleotides are TGCAGCGTTGCTAAGATTTACAATGAGCAGTTCTTC.

This chain uses TRBV9 with TRBJ2-6; D might be TRBD1 (5 bases). This CDR3 has 15 amino acids. V lost 4 bases and J lost 4, with 12 bases in between. CDR1 is SGDLS and CDR2 is YYNGEE in the germline V gene. The DNA for the CDR3 is TGTGCCAGCAGCCCCCCTAGGGGAGGGGCCAACGTCCTGACTTTC. Amino acids: CASSPPRGGANVLTF.

The V gene is TRBV21-1, the J gene TRBJ2-1; the D call TRBD2 from the table was never checked on the DNA. TRBV21-1 is recorded as a pseudogene. CDR3 size: 19 residues. The CDR3 DNA is TGTGCCAGCAGCAAAAGGGGAGCTAGCGGGATTGCCTCCTACAATGAGCAGTTCTTC. As protein: CASSKRGASGIASYNEQFF.

V and J are TRBV28 and TRBJ2-7; perhaps D is TRBD1 or TRBD2 (5 bases each). CDR1 and CDR2 (germline): MDHEN, SYDVKM. V lost 11 bases to trimming and J lost 0 bases, with 26 bases between them. This CDR3 comprises 17 residues. The DNA of the CDR3 is TGTGCCGCAAAACCCTCCGTCGGGGCGGGCTCCTCCTACGAGCAGTACTTC. This translates into CAAKPSVGAGSSYEQYF.

This chain links TRBV15 with TRBJ1-2; D is uncertain. The germline CDR1 and CDR2 sequences are LNHNV and YYDKDF (reference sequence). The CDR3 contains 13 residues. Trimming stripped 0 bases from V and 6 bases from J, with 8 bases between. CDR3 protein: CATSRDHGDGYTF. Written as DNA, the CDR3 is TGTGCCACCAGCAGAGATCACGGCGATGGCTACACCTTC.

The chain carries TRBV23-1 and TRBJ1-1; D not certain. TRBV23-1 is recorded as an ORF, its role being uncertain. This CDR3 is 17 amino acids long. The V gene lost 2 bases and the J gene lost 0 bases, with 16 bases spanning the gap. The DNA for the CDR3 is TGCGCCAGCAGTCAAGGCAGGACTTGGGCCATGAACACTGAAGCTTTCTTT. This sequence encodes CASSQGRTWAMNTEAFF.

In the case of this clone: This probably arose from a read error, given a far larger clone one base away. In the same sample, other DNA sequences code for this CDR3. The V call is TRBV2, the J call TRBJ1-4; the match to TRBD1 covers 7 bases. The germline CDR1 and CDR2 sequences are SNHLY and FYNNEI. This CDR3 is 14 amino acids long. Trimming removed 8 bases from V and 8 bases from J; junction bases left unmatched: 11. CDR3 region: CASGDRAHNEKLFF. DNA for the CDR3: TGTGCCAGCGGAGACAGGGCCCATAACGAAAAACTGTTTTTT. The variable domain in full, with the rest retrieved from reference TRBV2 and TRBJ1-4, is EPEVTQTPSHQVTQMGQEVILRCVPISNHLYFYWYRQILGQKVEFLVSFYNNEISEKSEIFDDQFSVERPDGSNFTLKIRSTKLEDSAMYFCASGDRAHNEKLFFGSGTQLSVL.

This chain links TRBV30 with TRBJ1-1, with TRBD1 as a possible D gene (6 bases). CDR1 is GTSNPN, CDR2 SVGIG, per germline (reference sequence). Between the trimmed V and J ends, which lost 8 bases and 1 base, there was a span of 23 bases. CDR3 length: 16 residues. This chain's CDR3 is CAQRGGHGRANTEAFF. The CDR3 nucleotides are TGTGCCCAGAGAGGGGGGCACGGCAGGGCGAACACTGAAGCTTTCTTT.

The chain employs TRBV2 and TRBJ2-7; D is possibly TRBD1 or TRBD2 (5 bases each). The germline CDR1 and CDR2 sequences are SNHLY and FYNNEI. CDR3 length: 14 amino acids. Trimming shortened V by 7 bases and J by 6 bases, and 19 bases separated the two germline ends. CDR3: CASNFEGYVSEQYF. As DNA, the CDR3 is TGTGCCAGCAACTTTGAGGGGTATGTGAGCGAGCAGTACTTC.

With regard to this clone: The germline gene is not matched at one end of the junction; a read error may be the cause. The chain recombines TRBV28 with TRBJ2-1; the match to TRBD2 covers 7 bases. The CDR3 has 13 amino acids. Per the germline V gene, CDR1 is MDHEN and CDR2 is SYDVKM. The CDR3: CASGLAGSNEQFF. CDR3 coding DNA: TGTGCCAGCGGTTTAGCGGGCTCCAATGAGCAGTTCTTC.

J is TRBJ2-2 and V is TRBV9, with D perhaps TRBD1 (6 bases). Deletions cut 0 bases from V and 5 bases from J, with 14 bases between. Germline CDR1 reads SGDLS; CDR2 reads YYNGEE. The CDR3 consists of 16 residues. CDR3 residues: CASSVASAGETGELFF. The CDR3 DNA follows: TGTGCCAGCAGCGTAGCTTCGGCAGGGGAGACCGGGGAGCTGTTTTTT.

The rearrangement joins TRBV15 to TRBJ2-1; 8 positions agree with TRBD2. V trimming: 1 base; J trimming: 9 bases; junction bases outside the gene matches: 11. The CDR3 runs 16 residues. Germline CDR1 is LNHNV and CDR2 is YYDKDF (reference sequence). CDR3 region: CATSRGFREGQSEQFF. CDR3 sequence (DNA): TGTGCCACCAGCAGAGGATTCCGGGAGGGCCAAAGTGAGCAGTTCTTC.

The rearrangement uses TRBV30 and TRBJ1-1; D is ambiguous. Germline values: CDR1 GTSNPN, CDR2 SVGIG (reference sequence). Deletions cut 2 bases from V and 1 base from J, with 8 bases between. The CDR3 extends over 13 amino acids. The CDR3 sequence: CAWSTDTNTEAFF. The CDR3 DNA is TGTGCCTGGAGTACAGATACGAACACTGAAGCTTTCTTT.

This clone came up a few times. The V call is TRBV4-1, the J call TRBJ1-5; D is uncertain. There are 16 residues in the CDR3. Germline CDR1 and CDR2: MGHRA and YSYEKL. V was clipped by 3 bases and J by 4 bases, with 16 bases between them. The CDR3 DNA reads TGCGCCAGCAGCCATGGAGGCCGGGTAGGAAATCAGCCCCAGCATTTT. Its protein is CASSHGGRVGNQPQHF.

The chain carries TRBV4-1 and TRBJ2-1; D is uncertain. The germline CDR1 and CDR2 sequences are MGHRA and YSYEKL. Trimming pared 4 bases from V and 0 bases from J, leaving 7 bases between. This CDR3 has 14 amino acids. CDR3 amino acids: CASSLLGSYNEQFF. The CDR3 region has the DNA TGCGCCAGCAGCCTGCTAGGCTCCTACAATGAGCAGTTCTTC.

As for this clone: A read error is possible here, since a much larger clone lies one base away. The same CDR3 can be traced to other DNA sequences in this sample. The chain recombines TRBV5-1 with TRBJ1-5, with 7 bases aligning to TRBD1. Germline CDR1 SGHRS, CDR2 YFSETQ. This CDR3 spans 15 amino acids. CDR3 loop: CASSLGGQANQPQHF. CDR3 nucleotides: TGCGCCAGCAGCTTGGGCGGACAGGCAAATCAGCCTCAGCATTTT.

With respect to this clone: This may be a read error: a much more frequent sequence differs by one nucleotide. The V gene is TRBV28, the J gene TRBJ1-1; D not certain. In germline, CDR1 is MDHEN, CDR2 SYDVKM. This CDR3 has 12 amino acids. The CDR3 nucleotides read TGTGCCAGCAGTTTATCTGCCAGGCGGGCTTCCTTT. Amino acid sequence: CASSLSARRASF.